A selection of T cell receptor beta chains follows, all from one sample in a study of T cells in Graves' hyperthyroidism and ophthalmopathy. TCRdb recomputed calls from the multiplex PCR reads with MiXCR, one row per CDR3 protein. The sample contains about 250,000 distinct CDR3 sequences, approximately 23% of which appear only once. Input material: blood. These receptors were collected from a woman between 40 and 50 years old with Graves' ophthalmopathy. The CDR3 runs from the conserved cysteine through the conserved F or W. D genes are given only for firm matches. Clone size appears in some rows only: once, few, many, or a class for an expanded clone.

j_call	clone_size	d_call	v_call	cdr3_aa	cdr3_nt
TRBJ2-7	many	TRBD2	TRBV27	CASSLYSGRASGDYEQYF	TGTGCCAGCAGTTTATATAGCGGGAGGGCCTCGGGTGATTACGAGCAGTACTTC
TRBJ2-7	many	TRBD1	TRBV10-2	CASSNSGTDSYEQYF	TGCGCCAGCAGCAACTCCGGGACAGATTCCTACGAGCAGTACTTC
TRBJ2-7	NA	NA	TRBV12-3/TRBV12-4	CASSKGPGWLEQYF	TGTGCCAGCAGCAAAGGACCCGGCTGGTTGGAGCAGTACTTC
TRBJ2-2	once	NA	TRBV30	CAWSEGLNTGELFF	TGTGCCTGGAGTGAGGGGTTGAACACCGGGGAGCTGTTTTTT
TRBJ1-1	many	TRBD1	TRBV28	CASSSGQGEYTEAFF	TGTGCCAGCAGTTCTGGGCAGGGGGAATACACTGAAGCTTTCTTT
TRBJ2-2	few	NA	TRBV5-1	CASAPADLNTGELFF	TGCGCCAGCGCCCCGGCCGACTTGAACACCGGGGAGCTGTTTTTT
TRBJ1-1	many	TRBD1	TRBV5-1	CASRGTENTEAFF	TGCGCCAGCAGGGGGACAGAGAACACTGAAGCTTTCTTT
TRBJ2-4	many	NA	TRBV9	CASSWGRDIVAKNIQYF	TGTGCCAGCAGCTGGGGGCGGGACATTGTAGCCAAAAACATTCAGTACTTC
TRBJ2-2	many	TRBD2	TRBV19	CATPSGTPGELFF	TGTGCCACCCCTAGCGGGACCCCCGGGGAGCTGTTTTTT
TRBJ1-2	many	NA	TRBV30	CAWSVGLTGGYTF	TGTGCCTGGAGTGTAGGGCTCACGGGGGGCTACACCTTC
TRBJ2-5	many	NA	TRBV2	CASSERERVETQYF	TGTGCCAGCAGTGAAAGGGAAAGGGTAGAGACCCAGTACTTC